The 2 T cell receptor beta chains below all came from one sample that was sequenced in a study of monozygotic twins with inflammatory bowel disease. TCRdb re-called the 5' RACE reads; every CDR3 protein appears as one record, without DNA. The data include more than 300,000 distinct CDR3 sequences; the top ten clones carry around 2.6%. The sequenced sample was blood. These receptors all come from a human donor with ulcerative colitis or Crohn's disease, or a healthy co-twin of an affected twin (not recorded which).

J is TRBJ2-5 and V is TRBV7-2. Germline CDR1 reads SGHTA; CDR2 reads FQGNSA. The CDR3 totals 15 residues. CDR3 region: CASSQMRRIQETQYF. Based on the CDR3 plus reference TRBV7-2 and TRBJ2-5, the full variable domain is GAGVSQSPSNKVTEKGKDVELRCDPISGHTALYWYRQSLGQGLEFLIYFQGNSAPDKSGLPSDRFSAERTGGSVSTLTIQRTQQEDSAVYLCASSQMRRIQETQYFGPGTRLLVL.

V usage is TRBV20-1 and J usage is TRBJ2-3; checking the TCRdb D call of TRBD2 is not possible without DNA. The length of the CDR3 is 14 residues. Germline-derived CDR1 and CDR2 are DFQATT and SNEGSKA (reference sequence). The CDR3 here is CSAPTSGGTDTQYF.